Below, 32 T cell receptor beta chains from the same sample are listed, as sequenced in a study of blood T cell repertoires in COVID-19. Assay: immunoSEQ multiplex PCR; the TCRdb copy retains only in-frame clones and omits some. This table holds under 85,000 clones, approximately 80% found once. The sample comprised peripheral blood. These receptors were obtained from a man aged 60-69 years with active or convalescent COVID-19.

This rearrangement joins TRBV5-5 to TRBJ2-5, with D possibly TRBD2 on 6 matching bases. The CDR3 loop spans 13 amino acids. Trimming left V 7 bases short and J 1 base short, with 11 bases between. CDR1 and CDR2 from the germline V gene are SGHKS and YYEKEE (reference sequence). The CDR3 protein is CASQGGAQETQYF. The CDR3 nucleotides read TGTGCCAGCCAAGGAGGGGCCCAAGAGACCCAGTACTTC.

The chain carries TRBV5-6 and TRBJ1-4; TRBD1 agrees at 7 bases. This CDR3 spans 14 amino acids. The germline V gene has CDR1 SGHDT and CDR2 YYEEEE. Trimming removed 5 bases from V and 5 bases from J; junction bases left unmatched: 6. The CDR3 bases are TGTGCCAGCAGACCCGGGACAGCAAATGAAAAACTGTTTTTT. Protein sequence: CASRPGTANEKLFF.

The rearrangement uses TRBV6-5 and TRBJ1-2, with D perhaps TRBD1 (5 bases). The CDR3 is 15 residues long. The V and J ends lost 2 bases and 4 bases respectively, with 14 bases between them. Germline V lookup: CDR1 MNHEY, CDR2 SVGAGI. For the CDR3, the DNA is TGTGCCAGCAGTTACACCTTGGGGGGTGGCTATGGCTACACCTTC. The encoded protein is CASSYTLGGGYGYTF.

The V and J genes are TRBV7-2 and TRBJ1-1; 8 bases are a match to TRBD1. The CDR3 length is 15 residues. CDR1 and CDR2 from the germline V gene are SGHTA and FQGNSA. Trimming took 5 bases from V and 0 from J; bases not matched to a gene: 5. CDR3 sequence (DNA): TGTGCCAGCAGCCTATCGACAGGGGTGAACACTGAAGCTTTCTTT. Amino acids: CASSLSTGVNTEAFF.

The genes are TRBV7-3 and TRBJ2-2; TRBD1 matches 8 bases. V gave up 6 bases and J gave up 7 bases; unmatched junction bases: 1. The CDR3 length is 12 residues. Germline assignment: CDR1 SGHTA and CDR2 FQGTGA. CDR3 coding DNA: TGTGCCAGCAGTACAGGGGGCGGGGAGCTGTTTTTT. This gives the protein CASSTGGGELFF.

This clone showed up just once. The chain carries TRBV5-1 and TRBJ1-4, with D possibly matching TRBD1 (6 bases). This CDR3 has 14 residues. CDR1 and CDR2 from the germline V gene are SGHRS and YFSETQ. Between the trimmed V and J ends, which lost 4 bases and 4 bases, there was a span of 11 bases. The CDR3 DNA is TGCGCCAGCAGCCGGACAGAGCTTAATGAAAAACTGTTTTTT. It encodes CASSRTELNEKLFF.

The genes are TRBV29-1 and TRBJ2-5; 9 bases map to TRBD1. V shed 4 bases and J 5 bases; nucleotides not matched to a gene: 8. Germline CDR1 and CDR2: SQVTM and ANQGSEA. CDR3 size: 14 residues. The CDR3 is CSVGLTGGLETQYF. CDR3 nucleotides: TGCAGCGTTGGCCTGACAGGGGGACTGGAGACCCAGTACTTC.

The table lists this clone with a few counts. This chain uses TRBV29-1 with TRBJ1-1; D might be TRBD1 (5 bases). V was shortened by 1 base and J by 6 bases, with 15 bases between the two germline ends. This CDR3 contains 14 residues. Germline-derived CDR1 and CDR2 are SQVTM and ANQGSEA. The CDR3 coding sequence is TGCAGCGTTGAAGTTGTTACGGGAGGGGCTGAAGCTTTCTTT. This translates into CSVEVVTGGAEAFF. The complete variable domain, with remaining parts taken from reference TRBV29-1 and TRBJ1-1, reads SAVISQKPSRDICQRGTSLTIQCQVDSQVTMMFWYRQQPGQSLTLIATANQGSEATYESGFVIDKFPISRPNLTFSTLTVSNMSPEDSSIYLCSVEVVTGGAEAFFGQGTRLTVV.

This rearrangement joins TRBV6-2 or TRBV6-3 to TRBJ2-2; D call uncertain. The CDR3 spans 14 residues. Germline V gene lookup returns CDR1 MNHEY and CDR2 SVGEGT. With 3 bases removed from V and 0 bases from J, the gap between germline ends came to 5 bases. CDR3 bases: TGTGCCAGCAGTTATCCTTCGAACACCGGGGAGCTGTTTTTT. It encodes CASSYPSNTGELFF.

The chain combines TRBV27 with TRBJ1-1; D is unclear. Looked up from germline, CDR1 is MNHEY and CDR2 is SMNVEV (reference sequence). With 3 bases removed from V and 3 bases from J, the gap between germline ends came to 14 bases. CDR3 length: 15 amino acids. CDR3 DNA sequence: TGTGCCAGCAGTTTGACACCATATTCATACACTGAAGCTTTCTTT. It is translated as CASSLTPYSYTEAFF.

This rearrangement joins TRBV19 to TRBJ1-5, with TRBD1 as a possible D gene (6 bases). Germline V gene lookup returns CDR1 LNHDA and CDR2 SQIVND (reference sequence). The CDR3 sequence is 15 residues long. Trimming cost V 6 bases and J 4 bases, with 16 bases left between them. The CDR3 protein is CASRARGGRNQPQHF. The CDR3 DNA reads TGTGCCAGTAGGGCCCGGGGGGGGCGAAATCAGCCCCAGCATTTT.

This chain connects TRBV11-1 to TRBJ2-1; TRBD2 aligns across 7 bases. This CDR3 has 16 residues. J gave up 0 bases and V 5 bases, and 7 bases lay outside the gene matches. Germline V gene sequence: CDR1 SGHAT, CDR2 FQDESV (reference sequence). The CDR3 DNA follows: TGTGCCAGCAGCGTACTAGCGCCGAGCTCCTACAATGAGCAGTTCTTC. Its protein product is CASSVLAPSSYNEQFF.

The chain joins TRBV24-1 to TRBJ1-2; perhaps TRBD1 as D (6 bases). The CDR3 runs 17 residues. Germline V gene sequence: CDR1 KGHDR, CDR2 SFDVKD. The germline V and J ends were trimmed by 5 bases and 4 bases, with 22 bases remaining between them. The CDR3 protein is CATSAHIRQGRVYGYTF. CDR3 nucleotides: TGTGCCACCAGTGCCCATATCAGGCAGGGGCGCGTCTATGGCTACACCTTC.

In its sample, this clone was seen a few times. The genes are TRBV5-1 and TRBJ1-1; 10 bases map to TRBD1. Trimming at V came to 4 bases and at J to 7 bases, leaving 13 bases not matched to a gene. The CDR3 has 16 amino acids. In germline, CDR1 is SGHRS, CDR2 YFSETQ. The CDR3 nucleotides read TGCGCCAGCAGCCCCTCACTGGAGACAGGGGGCAATGAAGCTTTCTTT. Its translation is CASSPSLETGGNEAFF.

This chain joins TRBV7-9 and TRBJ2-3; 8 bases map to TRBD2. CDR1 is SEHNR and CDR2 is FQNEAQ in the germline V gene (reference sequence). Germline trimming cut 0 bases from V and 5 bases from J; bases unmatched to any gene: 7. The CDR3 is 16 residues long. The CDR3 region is CASSLASGGAGDTQYF. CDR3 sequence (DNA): TGTGCCAGCAGCTTAGCCTCGGGGGGGGCGGGAGATACGCAGTATTTT.

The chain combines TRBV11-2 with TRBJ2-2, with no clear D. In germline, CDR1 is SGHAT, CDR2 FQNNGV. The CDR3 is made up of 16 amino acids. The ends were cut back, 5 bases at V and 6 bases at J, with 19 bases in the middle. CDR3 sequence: CASSLTNLASAGELFF. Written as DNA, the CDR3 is TGTGCCAGCAGCCTTACTAACTTGGCCTCAGCCGGGGAGCTGTTTTTT.

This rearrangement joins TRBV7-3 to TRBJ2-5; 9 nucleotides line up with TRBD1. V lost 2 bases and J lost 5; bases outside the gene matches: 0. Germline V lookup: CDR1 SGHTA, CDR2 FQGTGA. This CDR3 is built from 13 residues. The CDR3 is CASSLGQGETQYF. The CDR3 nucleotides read TGTGCCAGCAGCTTAGGACAGGGGGAGACCCAGTACTTC.

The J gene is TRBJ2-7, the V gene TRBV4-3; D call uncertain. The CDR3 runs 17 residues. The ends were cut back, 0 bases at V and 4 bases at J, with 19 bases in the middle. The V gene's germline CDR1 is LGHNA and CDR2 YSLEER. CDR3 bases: TGCGCCAGCAGCCAAGATCGAAACAGCCACACAGTTTACGAGCAGTACTTC. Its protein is CASSQDRNSHTVYEQYF.

The CDR3 spells CASSAESPGTVFTDTQYF. The CDR3 nucleotides read TGTGCCAGCAGCGCAGAATCACCGGGGACAGTTTTCACAGATACGCAGTATTTT. The V gene is TRBV9, the J gene TRBJ2-3; the match to TRBD1 covers 7 bases. The CDR3 covers 18 residues. The germline gives CDR1 SGDLS, CDR2 YYNGEE. Trimming at V came to 3 bases and at J to 2 bases, leaving 15 bases not matched to a gene.

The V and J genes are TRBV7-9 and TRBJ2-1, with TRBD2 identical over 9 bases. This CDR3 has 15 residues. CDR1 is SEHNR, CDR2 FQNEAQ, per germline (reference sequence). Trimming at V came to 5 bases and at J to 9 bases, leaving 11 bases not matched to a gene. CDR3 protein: CASSPRGSGGVEQFF. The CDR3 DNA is TGTGCCAGCAGCCCCCGGGGTAGCGGGGGTGTTGAGCAGTTCTTC.

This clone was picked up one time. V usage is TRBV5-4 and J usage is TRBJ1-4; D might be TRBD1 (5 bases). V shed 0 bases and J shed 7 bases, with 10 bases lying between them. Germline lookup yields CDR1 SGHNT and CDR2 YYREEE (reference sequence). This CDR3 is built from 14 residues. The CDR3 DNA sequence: TGTGCCAGCAGCTTGGCCAGGAGGGGTGAAAAACTGTTTTTT. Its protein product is CASSLARRGEKLFF.

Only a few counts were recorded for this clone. The CDR3 DNA reads as TGTGCCAGCAGTTCCATCAGACAGAACTCCTATAATTCACCCCTCCACTTT. Translated: CASSSIRQNSYNSPLHF. V and J are TRBV27 and TRBJ1-6, with D possibly TRBD1 on 5 matching bases. The CDR3 covers 17 residues. V lost 4 bases and J 0 bases, leaving 13 bases between the germline ends. Germline loops: CDR1 MNHEY, CDR2 SMNVEV (reference sequence).

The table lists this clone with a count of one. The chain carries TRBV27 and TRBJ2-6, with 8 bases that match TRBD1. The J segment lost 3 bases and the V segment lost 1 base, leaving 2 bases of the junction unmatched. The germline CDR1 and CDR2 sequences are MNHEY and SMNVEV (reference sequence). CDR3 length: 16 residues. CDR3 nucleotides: TGTGCCAGCAGTTTATGGACAGGGAATGGGGCCAACGTCCTGACTTTC. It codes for CASSLWTGNGANVLTF.

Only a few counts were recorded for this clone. The CDR3 region is CASSLFEATGELFF. As DNA, the CDR3 is TGCGCCAGCAGCTTGTTCGAGGCCACCGGGGAGCTGTTTTTT. The chain carries TRBV5-1 and TRBJ2-2; D not resolved. The V gene lost 1 base and the J gene lost 4 bases, with 8 bases spanning the gap. Per germline, CDR1 SGHRS and CDR2 YFSETQ. The CDR3 is 14 amino acids.

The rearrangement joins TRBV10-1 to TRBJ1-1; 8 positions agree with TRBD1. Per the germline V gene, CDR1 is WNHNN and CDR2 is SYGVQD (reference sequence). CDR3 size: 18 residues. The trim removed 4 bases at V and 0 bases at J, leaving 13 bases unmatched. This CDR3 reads CASSALPDRGQMNTEAFF. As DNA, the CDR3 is TGCGCCAGCAGTGCGCTCCCTGACAGGGGACAGATGAACACTGAAGCTTTCTTT.

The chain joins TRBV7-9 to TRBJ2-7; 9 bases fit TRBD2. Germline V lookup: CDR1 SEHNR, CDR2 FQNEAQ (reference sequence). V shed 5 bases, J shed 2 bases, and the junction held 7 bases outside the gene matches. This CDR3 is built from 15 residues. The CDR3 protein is CASSKGTSRAYEQYF. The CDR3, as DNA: TGTGCCAGCAGCAAGGGGACTAGCAGAGCCTACGAGCAGTACTTC. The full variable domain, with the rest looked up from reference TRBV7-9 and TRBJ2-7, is DTGVSQNPRHKITKRGQNVTFRCDPISEHNRLYWYRQTLGQGPEFLTYFQNEAQLEKSRLLSDRFSAERPKGSFSTLEIQRTEQGDSAMYLCASSKGTSRAYEQYFGPGTRLTVT.

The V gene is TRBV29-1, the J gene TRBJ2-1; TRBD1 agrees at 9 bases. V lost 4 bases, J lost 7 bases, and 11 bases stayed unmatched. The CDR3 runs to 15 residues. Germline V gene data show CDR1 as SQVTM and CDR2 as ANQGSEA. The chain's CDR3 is CSVARTGGSANEQFF. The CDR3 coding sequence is TGCAGCGTTGCCCGAACAGGGGGCTCAGCGAATGAGCAGTTCTTC.

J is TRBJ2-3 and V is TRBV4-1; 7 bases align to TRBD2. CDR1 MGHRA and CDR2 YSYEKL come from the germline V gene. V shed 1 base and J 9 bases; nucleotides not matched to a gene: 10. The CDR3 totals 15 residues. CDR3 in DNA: TGCGCCAGCAGCCAAGTGGCTAGCGGAGTAGGGACGCAGTATTTT. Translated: CASSQVASGVGTQYF.

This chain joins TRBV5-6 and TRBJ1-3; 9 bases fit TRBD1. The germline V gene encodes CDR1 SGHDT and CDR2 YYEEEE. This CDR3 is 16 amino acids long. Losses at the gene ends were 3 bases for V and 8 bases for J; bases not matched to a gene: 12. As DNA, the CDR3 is TGTGCCAGCAGCTCCCCCTGGGGACAGGGATCAGACACCATATATTTT. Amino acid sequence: CASSSPWGQGSDTIYF.

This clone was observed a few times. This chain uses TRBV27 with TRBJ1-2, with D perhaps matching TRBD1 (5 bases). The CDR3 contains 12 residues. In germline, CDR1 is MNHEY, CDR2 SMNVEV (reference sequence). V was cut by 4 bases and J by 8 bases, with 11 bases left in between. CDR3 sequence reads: CASSSGRGGYTF. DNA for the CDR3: TGTGCCAGCAGTTCCGGGAGGGGAGGCTACACCTTC.

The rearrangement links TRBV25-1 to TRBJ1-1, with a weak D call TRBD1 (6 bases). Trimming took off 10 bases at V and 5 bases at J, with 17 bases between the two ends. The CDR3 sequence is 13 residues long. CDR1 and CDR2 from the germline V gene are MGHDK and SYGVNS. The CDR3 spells CATKTGLDTEAFF. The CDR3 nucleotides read TGTGCCACCAAGACAGGTCTGGATACTGAAGCTTTCTTT.

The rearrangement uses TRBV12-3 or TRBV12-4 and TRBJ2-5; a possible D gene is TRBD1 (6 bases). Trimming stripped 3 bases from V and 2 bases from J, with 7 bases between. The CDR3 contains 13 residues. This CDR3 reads CASSFTGQETQYF. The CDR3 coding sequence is TGTGCCAGCAGTTTTACAGGGCAAGAGACCCAGTACTTC.